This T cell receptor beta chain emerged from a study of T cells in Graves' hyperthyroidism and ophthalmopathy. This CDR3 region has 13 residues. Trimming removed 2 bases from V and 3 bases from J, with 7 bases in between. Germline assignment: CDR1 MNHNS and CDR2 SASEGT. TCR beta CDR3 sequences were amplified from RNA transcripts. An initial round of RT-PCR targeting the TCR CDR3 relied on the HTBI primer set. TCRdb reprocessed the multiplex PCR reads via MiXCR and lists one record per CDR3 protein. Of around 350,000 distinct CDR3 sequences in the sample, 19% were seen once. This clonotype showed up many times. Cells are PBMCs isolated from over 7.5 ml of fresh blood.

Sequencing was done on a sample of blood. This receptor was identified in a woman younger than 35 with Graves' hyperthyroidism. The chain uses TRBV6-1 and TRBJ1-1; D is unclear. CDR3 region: CASSELRDTEAFF. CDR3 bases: TGTGCCAGCAGTGAATTGAGAGACACTGAAGCTTTCTTT.